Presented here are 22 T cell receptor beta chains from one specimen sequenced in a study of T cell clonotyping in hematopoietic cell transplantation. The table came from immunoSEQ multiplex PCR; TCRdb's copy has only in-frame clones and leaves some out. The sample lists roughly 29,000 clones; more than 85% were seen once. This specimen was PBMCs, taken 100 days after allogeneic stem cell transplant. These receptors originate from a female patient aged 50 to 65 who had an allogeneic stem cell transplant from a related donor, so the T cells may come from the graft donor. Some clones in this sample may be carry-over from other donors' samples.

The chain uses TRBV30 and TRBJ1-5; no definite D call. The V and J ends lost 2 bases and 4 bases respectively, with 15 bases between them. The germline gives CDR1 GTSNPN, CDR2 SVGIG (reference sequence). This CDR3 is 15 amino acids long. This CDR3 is CAWSQDSRKNQPQHF. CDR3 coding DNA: TGTGCCTGGAGTCAGGATTCCCGCAAAAATCAGCCCCAGCATTTT.

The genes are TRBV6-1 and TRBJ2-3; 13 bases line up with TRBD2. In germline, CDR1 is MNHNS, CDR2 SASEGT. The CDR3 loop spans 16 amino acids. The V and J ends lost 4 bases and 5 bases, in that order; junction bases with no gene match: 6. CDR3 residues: CASSVGTSGEGDTQYF. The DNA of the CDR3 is TGTGCCAGCAGTGTCGGGACTAGCGGGGAAGGAGATACGCAGTATTTT.

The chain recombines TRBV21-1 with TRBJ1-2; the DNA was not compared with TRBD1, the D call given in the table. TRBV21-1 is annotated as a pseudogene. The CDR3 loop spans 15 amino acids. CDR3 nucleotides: TGTGCCAGCAGCAAAGAGTGGGGACAAAACTATGGCTACACCTTC. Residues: CASSKEWGQNYGYTF.

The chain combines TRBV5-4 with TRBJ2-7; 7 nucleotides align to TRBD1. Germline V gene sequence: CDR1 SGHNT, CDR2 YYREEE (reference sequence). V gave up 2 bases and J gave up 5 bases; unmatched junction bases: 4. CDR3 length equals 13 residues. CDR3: CASSLDRVHEQYF. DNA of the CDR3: TGTGCCAGCAGCTTAGACAGGGTTCACGAGCAGTACTTC.

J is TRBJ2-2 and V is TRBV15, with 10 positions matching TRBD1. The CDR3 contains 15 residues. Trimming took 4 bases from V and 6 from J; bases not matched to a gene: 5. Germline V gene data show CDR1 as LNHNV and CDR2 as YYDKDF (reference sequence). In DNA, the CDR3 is TGTGCCACCAGCACCGGGACAGGGGAATCCGGGGAGCTGTTTTTT. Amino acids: CATSTGTGESGELFF.

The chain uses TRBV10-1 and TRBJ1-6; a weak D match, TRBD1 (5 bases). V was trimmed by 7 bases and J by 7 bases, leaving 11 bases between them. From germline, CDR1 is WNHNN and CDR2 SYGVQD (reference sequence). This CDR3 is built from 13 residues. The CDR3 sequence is CASIRGINSPLHF. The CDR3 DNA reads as TGCGCCAGCATCCGGGGGATCAATTCACCCCTCCACTTT.

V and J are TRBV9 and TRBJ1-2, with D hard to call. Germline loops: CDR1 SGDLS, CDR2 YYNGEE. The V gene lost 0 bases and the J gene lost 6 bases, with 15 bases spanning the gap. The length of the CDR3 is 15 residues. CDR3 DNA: TGTGCCAGCAGCGTAGAGTCGGTAAGCGTTGATGGCTACACCTTC. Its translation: CASSVESVSVDGYTF.

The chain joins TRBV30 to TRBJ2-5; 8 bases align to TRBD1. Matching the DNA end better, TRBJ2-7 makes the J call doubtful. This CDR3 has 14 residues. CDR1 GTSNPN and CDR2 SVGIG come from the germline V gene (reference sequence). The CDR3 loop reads CAWSVNRGYYEQYF. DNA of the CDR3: TGTGCCTGGAGTGTCAACAGGGGGTACTACGAGCAGTACTTC.

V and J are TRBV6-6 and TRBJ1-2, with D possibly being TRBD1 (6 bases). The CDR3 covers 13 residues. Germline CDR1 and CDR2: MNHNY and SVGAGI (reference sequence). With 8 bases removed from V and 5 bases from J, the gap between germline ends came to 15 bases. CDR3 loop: CASDGRGKYGYTF. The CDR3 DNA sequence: TGTGCCAGCGATGGCAGGGGCAAGTATGGCTACACCTTC.

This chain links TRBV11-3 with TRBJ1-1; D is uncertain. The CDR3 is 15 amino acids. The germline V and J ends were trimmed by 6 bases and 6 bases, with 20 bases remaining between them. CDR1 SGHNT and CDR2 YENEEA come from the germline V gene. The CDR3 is CASSLGRWESAEAFF. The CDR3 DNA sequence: TGTGCCAGCAGTCTAGGACGATGGGAAAGTGCTGAAGCTTTCTTT.

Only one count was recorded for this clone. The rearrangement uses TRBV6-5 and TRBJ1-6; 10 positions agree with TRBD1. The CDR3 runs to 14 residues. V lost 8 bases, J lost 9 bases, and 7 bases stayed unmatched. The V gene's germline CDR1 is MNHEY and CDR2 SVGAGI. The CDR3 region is CASSGQGIGSPLHF. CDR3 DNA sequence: TGTGCCAGCTCGGGACAGGGGATAGGTTCACCCCTCCACTTT.

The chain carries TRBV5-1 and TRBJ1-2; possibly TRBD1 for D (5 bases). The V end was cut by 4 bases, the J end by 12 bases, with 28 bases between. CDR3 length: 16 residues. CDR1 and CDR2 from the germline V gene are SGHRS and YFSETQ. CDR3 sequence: CASSPTGTSFIERDTF. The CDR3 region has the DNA TGCGCCAGCAGCCCCACCGGGACGTCTTTTATTGAGAGGGACACCTTC.

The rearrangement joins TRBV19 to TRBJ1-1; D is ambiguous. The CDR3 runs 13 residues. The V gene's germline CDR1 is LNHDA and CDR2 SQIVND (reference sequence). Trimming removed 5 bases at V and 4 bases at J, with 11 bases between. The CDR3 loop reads CASSPLRSTEAFF. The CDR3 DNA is TGTGCCAGTAGTCCGCTAAGGAGCACTGAAGCTTTCTTT.

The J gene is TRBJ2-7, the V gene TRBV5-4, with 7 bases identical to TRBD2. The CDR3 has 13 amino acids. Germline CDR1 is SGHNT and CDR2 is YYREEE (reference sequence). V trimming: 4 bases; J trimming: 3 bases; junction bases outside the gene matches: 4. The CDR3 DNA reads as TGTGCCAGCAGCCCTAGCGGACTCTACGAGCAGTACTTC. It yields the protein CASSPSGLYEQYF.

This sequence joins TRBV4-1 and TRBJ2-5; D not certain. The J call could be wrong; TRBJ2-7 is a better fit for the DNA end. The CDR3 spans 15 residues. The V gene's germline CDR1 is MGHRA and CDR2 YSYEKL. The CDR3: CASSQASYSSYEQYF. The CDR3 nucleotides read TGCGCCAGCAGCCAGGCGAGTTATAGCTCCTACGAGCAGTACTTC.

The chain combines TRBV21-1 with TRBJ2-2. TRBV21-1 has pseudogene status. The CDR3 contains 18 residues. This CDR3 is CASSKARRFGSDTGELFF. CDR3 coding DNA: TGTGCCAGCAGCAAAGCTCGCCGCTTTGGGTCCGACACCGGGGAGCTGTTTTTT.

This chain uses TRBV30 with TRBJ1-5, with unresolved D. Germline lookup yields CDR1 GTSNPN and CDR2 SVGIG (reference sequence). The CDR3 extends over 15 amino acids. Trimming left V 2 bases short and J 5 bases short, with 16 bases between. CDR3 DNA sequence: TGTGCCTGGAGTCCCAGGTGGTGGGTCTATCAGCCCCAGCATTTT. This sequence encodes CAWSPRWWVYQPQHF. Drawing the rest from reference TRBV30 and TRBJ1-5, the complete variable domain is SQTIHQWPATLVQPVGSPLSLECTVEGTSNPNLYWYRQAAGRGLQLLFYSVGIGQISSEVPQNLSASRPQDRQFILSSKKLLLSDSGFYLCAWSPRWWVYQPQHFGDGTRLSIL.

The CDR3: CASSQMSGNSPLHF. The CDR3 coding sequence is TGTGCCAGCAGTCAGATGAGCGGGAATTCACCCCTCCACTTT. The rearrangement uses TRBV2 and TRBJ1-6; D remains ambiguous. In germline, CDR1 is SNHLY, CDR2 FYNNEI. The CDR3 covers 14 residues. The V end was cut by 5 bases, the J end by 7 bases, with 12 bases between.

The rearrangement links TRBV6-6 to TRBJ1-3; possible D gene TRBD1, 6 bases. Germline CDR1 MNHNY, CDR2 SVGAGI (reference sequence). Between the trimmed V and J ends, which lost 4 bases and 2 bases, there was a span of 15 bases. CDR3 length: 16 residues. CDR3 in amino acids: CASSSVTGRPGNTIYF. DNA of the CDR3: TGTGCCAGCAGTTCGGTGACAGGTCGGCCTGGAAACACCATATATTTT.

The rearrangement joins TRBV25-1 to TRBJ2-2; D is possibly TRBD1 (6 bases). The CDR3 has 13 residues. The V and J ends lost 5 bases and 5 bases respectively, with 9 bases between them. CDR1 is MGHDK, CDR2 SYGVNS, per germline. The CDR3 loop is CASSLQGTGELFF. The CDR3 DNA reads TGTGCCAGCAGTCTACAGGGAACCGGGGAGCTGTTTTTT.

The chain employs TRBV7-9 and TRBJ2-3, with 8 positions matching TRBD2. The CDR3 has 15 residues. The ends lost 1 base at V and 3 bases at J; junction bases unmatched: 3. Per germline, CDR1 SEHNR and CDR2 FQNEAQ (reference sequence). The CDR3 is CASSLGGLATDTQYF. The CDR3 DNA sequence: TGTGCCAGCAGCTTAGGCGGACTAGCAACAGATACGCAGTATTTT.

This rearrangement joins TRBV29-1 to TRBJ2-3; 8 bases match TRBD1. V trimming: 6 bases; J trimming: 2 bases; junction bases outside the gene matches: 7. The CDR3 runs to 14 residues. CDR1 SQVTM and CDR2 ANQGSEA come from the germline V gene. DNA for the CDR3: TGCAGCGTCGACCGGACAGGGATCACAGATACGCAGTATTTT. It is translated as CSVDRTGITDTQYF.